This T cell receptor beta chain was found in a study of T cells in narcolepsy. Study-level background: Donors had narcolepsy type 1 or type 2, or were healthy controls.

V trimming: 4 bases; J trimming: 8 bases; junction bases outside the gene matches: 8. Germline V lookup: CDR1 KGHSH, CDR2 LQKENI. This CDR3 has 15 amino acids. The study's findings and limits: Some memory CD4+ repertoires had no autoreactive clone sequences. Reportedly, autoreactive clonotypes were serially detected in patients' blood but not controls'.

On this clone itself: Its cognate antigen is unknown.

Libraries were prepared by immunoSEQ multiplex PCR; TCRdb keeps only in-frame clonotypes and omits some of them. This table has roughly 30,000 clones, 60% to 85% appearing once. This sequence was found in a human donor in good health. This chain links TRBV18 with TRBJ1-3; 10 bases are a match to TRBD1. Sequences were obtained from memory (CD45RA-) CD4+ T cells from blood. CDR3 sequence (DNA): TGTGCCAGCTCACGTATGGGACAGGGGCAAGACACCATATATTTT. This translates into CASSRMGQGQDTIYF.